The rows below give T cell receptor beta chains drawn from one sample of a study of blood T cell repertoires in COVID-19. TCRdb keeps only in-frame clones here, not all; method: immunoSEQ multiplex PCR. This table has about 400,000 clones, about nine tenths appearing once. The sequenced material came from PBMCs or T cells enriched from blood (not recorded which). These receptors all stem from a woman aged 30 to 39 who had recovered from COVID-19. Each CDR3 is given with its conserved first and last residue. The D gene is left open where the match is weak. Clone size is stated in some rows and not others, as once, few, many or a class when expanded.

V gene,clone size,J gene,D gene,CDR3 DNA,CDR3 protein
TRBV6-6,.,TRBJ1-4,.,TGTGCCAGCAGTACGCAAAGGAGGGGAGGTGAAAAACTGTTTTTT,CASSTQRRGGEKLFF
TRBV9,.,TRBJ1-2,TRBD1,TGTGCCAGCAGCAACACCCTGGGACAGAAGATTAACTATGGCTACACCTTC,CASSNTLGQKINYGYTF
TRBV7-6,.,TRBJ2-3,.,TGTGCCAGCAGCTTAGGCGGGACTCCAGGAACAGATACGCAGTATTTT,CASSLGGTPGTDTQYF
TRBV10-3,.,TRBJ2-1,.,TGTGCCATCAGTGAGTCGGCGGGCGGGACCTACAATGAGCAGTTCTTC,CAISESAGGTYNEQFF
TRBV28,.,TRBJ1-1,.,TGTGCCAGCAGAAGACATTTGAACACTGAAGCTTTCTTT,CASRRHLNTEAFF
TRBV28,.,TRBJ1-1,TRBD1,TGTGCCAGCTGGAACAGGGGCAGGGGCACTGAAGCTTTCTTT,CASWNRGRGTEAFF
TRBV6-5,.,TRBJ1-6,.,TGTGCCAGCAGTTACGGGCCCGATTATAATTCACCCCTCCACTTT,CASSYGPDYNSPLHF
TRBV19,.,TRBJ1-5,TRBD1,TGTGCCAGTAGTATAATAAGAGGACAGGGTCGAAGCAATCAGCCCCAGCATTTT,CASSIIRGQGRSNQPQHF
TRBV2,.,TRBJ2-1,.,TGTGCCACCACGCCCACCACCGGCGGTGGGCAGTTCTTC,CATTPTTGGGQFF
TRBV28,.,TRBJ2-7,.,TGTGCCAGCAGTTCGGGCTACGAGCAGTACTTC,CASSSGYEQYF
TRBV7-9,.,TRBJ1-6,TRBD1,TGTGCCAGCAGAGGCTGGCGACAGGGGAGGAGGTTTTTTGGATCACCCCTCCACTTT,CASRGWRQGRRFFGSPLHF
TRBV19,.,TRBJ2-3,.,TGTGCCAGTAGTTTAGCAGAAGATACGCAGTATTTT,CASSLAEDTQYF
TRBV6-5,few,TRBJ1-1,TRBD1,TGTGCCAGCAGTTACGCAGGGGGCGGGAGAGGGACTGAAGCTTTCTTT,CASSYAGGGRGTEAFF
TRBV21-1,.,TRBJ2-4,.,TGTGCCAGCCGCGTGAACAGGGCGCTAGCCAAAAACATTCAGTACTTC,CASRVNRALAKNIQYF
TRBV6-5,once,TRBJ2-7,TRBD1,TGTGCCAGCAGTCCCCGGACAGGGAAGTCCTACGAGCAGTACTTC,CASSPRTGKSYEQYF
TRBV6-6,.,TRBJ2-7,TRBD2,TGTGCCAGCAGTTATAGGGCGGGGGATGCCTACGAGCAGTACTTC,CASSYRAGDAYEQYF
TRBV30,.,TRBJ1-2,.,TGTGCCTGGAGTGTACTAGGTTTGTTACGACGTGGCTACACCTTC,CAWSVLGLLRRGYTF
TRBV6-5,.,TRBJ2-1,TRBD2,TGTGCCAGCACCCGGACTAGCGGTCACAATGAGCAGTTCTTC,CASTRTSGHNEQFF
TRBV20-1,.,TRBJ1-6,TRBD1,TGCAGTGCTAGTGGCGGGACAGGGGCGAGGAATTCACCCCTCCACTTT,CSASGGTGARNSPLHF
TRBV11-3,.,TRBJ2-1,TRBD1,TGTGCCAGCAGCTGGGACAGGGGGCAATACAATGAGCAGTTCTTC,CASSWDRGQYNEQFF
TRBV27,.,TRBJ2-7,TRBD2,TGTGCCAGCAGTTTGGATGGCGGGAGGCCCTCCTACGAGCAGTACTTC,CASSLDGGRPSYEQYF
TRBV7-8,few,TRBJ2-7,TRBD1,TGTGCCAGCAGCTTAGCAGGGGGCCTCGCCTACGAGCAGTACTTC,CASSLAGGLAYEQYF
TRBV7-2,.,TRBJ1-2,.,TGTGCCGGCGGGGGGGGAAATAACTATGGCTACACCTTC,CAGGGGNNYGYTF
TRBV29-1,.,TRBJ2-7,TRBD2,TGCAGCGTTGACGGGGGGAGCTCCTACGAGCAGTACTTC,CSVDGGSSYEQYF